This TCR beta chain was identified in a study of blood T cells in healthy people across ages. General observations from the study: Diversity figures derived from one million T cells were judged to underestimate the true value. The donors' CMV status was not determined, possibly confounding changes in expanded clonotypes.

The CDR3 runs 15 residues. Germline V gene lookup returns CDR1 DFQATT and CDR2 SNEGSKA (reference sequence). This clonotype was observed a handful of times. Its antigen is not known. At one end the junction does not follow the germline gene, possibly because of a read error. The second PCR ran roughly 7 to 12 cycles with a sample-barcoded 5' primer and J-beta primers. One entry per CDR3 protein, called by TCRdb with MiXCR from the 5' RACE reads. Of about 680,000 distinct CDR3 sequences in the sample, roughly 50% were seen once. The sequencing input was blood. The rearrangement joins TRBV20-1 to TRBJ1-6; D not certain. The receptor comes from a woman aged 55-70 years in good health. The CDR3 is CSGRPTSSYNSPLHF. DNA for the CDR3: TGCAGTGGTAGACCAACGAGCTCCTATAATTCACCCCTCCACTTT.